These 31 T cell receptor beta chains came from one sample sequenced in a study of blood T cell repertoires in COVID-19. TCRdb keeps only in-frame clones here, not all; method: immunoSEQ multiplex PCR. This sample has 350,000 to 450,000 clones, with around 90% found just once. The sample comprised peripheral blood. The receptor source for this set is a man aged 40-49 years with acute or convalescent COVID-19.

The chain recombines TRBV5-1 with TRBJ2-2; D ambiguous. This CDR3 has 14 amino acids. CDR1 SGHRS and CDR2 YFSETQ come from the germline V gene. Trimming removed 0 bases from V and 1 base from J, with 4 bases in between. CDR3: CASSLVLNTGELFF. The DNA of the CDR3 is TGCGCCAGCAGCTTGGTTCTGAACACCGGGGAGCTGTTTTTT.

V and J are TRBV5-1 and TRBJ1-1; a possible D gene is TRBD1 (6 bases). The CDR3 covers 15 residues. CDR1 SGHRS and CDR2 YFSETQ come from the germline V gene. V was cut by 0 bases and J by 1 base, with 10 bases left in between. The CDR3 nucleotides are TGCGCCAGCAGCTTGGGGACGGACAGGAACACTGAAGCTTTCTTT. Translating gives CASSLGTDRNTEAFF.

In nucleotides, the CDR3 is TGTGCCACCAGCATAAAATACCTTGGAGAGACTAACTATGGCTACACCTTC. Protein sequence: CATSIKYLGETNYGYTF. The chain recombines TRBV15 with TRBJ1-2; no clear D. V shed 4 bases and J shed 0 bases, with 18 bases lying between them. The CDR3 sequence is 17 residues long. In germline, CDR1 is LNHNV, CDR2 YYDKDF (reference sequence).

V is TRBV6-5 and J is TRBJ1-2; 8 bases are a match to TRBD1. With V trimmed by 0 bases and J by 4 bases, 4 bases remained unmatched. The CDR3 runs to 15 residues. In germline, CDR1 is MNHEY, CDR2 SVGAGI. CDR3 residues: CASSYSSGGVYGYTF. As DNA, the CDR3 is TGTGCCAGCAGTTACTCGTCAGGGGGCGTCTATGGCTACACCTTC.

This chain joins TRBV5-1 and TRBJ1-2; D not certain. V lost 5 bases and J 8 bases, leaving 16 bases between the germline ends. The CDR3 runs 13 residues. Germline V gives CDR1 SGHRS, CDR2 YFSETQ. CDR3 sequence: CASSDTIFVGYTF. The CDR3 coding sequence is TGCGCCAGCAGTGATACTATATTCGTGGGCTACACCTTC.

The chain has TRBV6-5 and TRBJ2-1; no reliable D call. V lost 6 bases and J lost 4, with 4 bases in between. This CDR3 contains 11 residues. The germline gives CDR1 MNHEY, CDR2 SVGAGI. This CDR3 reads CASSQYNEQFF. CDR3 nucleotides: TGTGCCAGCAGCCAGTACAATGAGCAGTTCTTC.

This chain joins TRBV28 and TRBJ2-7; TRBD1 matches 9 bases. The CDR3 consists of 15 residues. The trim removed 2 bases at V and 4 bases at J, leaving 6 bases unmatched. Germline-derived CDR1 and CDR2 are MDHEN and SYDVKM. CDR3 sequence: CASSLTYRGLYEQYF. DNA of the CDR3: TGTGCCAGCAGTTTAACCTACAGGGGGCTATACGAGCAGTACTTC. The full variable domain, rest sourced from reference TRBV28 and TRBJ2-7, is DVKVTQSSRYLVKRTGEKVFLECVQDMDHENMFWYRQDPGLGLRLIYFSYDVKMKEKGDIPEGYSVSREKKERFSLILESASTNQTSMYLCASSLTYRGLYEQYFGPGTRLTVT.

In this sample, this clone turned up a few times. The chain has TRBV21-1 and TRBJ1-1. TRBV21-1 corresponds to a pseudogene. The CDR3 spans 13 residues. The CDR3 bases are TGTGCCAGTCTTAAGGGAGTTAACACTGAAGCTTTCTTT. Translation: CASLKGVNTEAFF.

The chain couples TRBV18 to TRBJ1-5; D not certain. The V end was cut by 5 bases, the J end by 3 bases, with 17 bases between. The CDR3 length is 16 residues. Germline lookup yields CDR1 KGHSH and CDR2 LQKENI. CDR3: CASSSERAPTNQPQHF. Here the CDR3 DNA reads TGTGCCAGCTCATCCGAGAGGGCCCCAACCAATCAGCCCCAGCATTTT.

The rearrangement links TRBV9 to TRBJ1-4; D gene uncertain. In germline, CDR1 is SGDLS, CDR2 YYNGEE. The V and J ends lost 4 bases and 0 bases respectively, with 13 bases between them. The CDR3 runs to 16 residues. This CDR3 reads CASSPNRFPTNEKLFF. CDR3 nucleotides: TGTGCCAGCAGCCCTAACAGATTTCCAACTAATGAAAAACTGTTTTTT.

This chain uses TRBV11-2 with TRBJ2-1; D may be TRBD1 (6 bases). Trimming pared 4 bases from V and 3 bases from J, leaving 22 bases between. The germline V gene encodes CDR1 SGHAT and CDR2 FQNNGV. The CDR3 is 18 residues long. The CDR3 DNA reads TGTGCCAGCAGCTCACCCCAGGGGCTAGCCAGAGTCTACAATGAGCAGTTCTTC. Its translation is CASSSPQGLARVYNEQFF.

The chain's CDR3 is CASRATGYGYTF. The CDR3, as DNA: TGTGCCTCCCGCGCGACAGGGTATGGCTACACCTTC. V and J are TRBV30 and TRBJ1-2, with 7 bases that match TRBD1. The CDR3 runs to 12 residues. V lost 7 bases, J lost 5 bases, and 7 bases stayed unmatched. Germline lookup yields CDR1 GTSNPN and CDR2 SVGIG (reference sequence).

This chain uses TRBV4-3 with TRBJ1-6; D remains unclear. CDR3 size: 14 residues. From germline, CDR1 is LGHNA and CDR2 YSLEER. Trimming removed 2 bases at V and 14 bases at J, with 16 bases between. The CDR3 reads CASSQLLGPGALHF. The DNA of the CDR3 is TGCGCCAGCAGCCAACTTCTTGGCCCCGGGGCCCTCCACTTT.

The chain carries TRBV6-5 and TRBJ1-4; TRBD1 aligns across 8 bases. Trimming removed 6 bases from V and 6 bases from J; junction bases left unmatched: 3. Germline lookup yields CDR1 MNHEY and CDR2 SVGAGI. CDR3 length equals 13 residues. This CDR3 reads CASRAGGYEKLFF. The DNA of the CDR3 is TGTGCCAGCAGAGCAGGGGGCTATGAAAAACTGTTTTTT.

The chain employs TRBV29-1 and TRBJ2-5; tentative D call: TRBD1 (6 bases). Trimming left V 5 bases short and J 4 bases short, with 11 bases between. CDR3 length equals 12 residues. Germline CDR1 is SQVTM and CDR2 is ANQGSEA. This CDR3 reads CSVLQGGETQYF. As DNA, the CDR3 is TGCAGCGTTTTACAGGGCGGAGAGACCCAGTACTTC.

The chain links TRBV19 to TRBJ1-5; tentatively, D is TRBD1 (6 bases). V was pared by 3 bases and J by 0 bases, with 12 bases between. This CDR3 region has 16 residues. Germline CDR1 LNHDA, CDR2 SQIVND (reference sequence). The CDR3 nucleotides read TGTGCCAGTAGTATCAACAGGGACCCTAGCAATCAGCCCCAGCATTTT. This codes for CASSINRDPSNQPQHF.

V usage is TRBV6-5 and J usage is TRBJ1-1, with TRBD1 as a possible D gene (6 bases). V shed 5 bases and J shed 1 base, with 8 bases lying between them. This CDR3 spans 13 amino acids. CDR1 is MNHEY and CDR2 is SVGAGI in the germline V gene. As DNA, the CDR3 is TGTGCCAGCAGTCGGGACACGAACACTGAAGCTTTCTTT. Translation: CASSRDTNTEAFF.

This clone was counted a few times. The chain uses TRBV4-3 and TRBJ1-6, with TRBD1 matching over 8 bases. Germline-derived CDR1 and CDR2 are LGHNA and YSLEER. J was trimmed by 7 bases and V by 0 bases; bases with no gene match: 5. The CDR3 is 16 amino acids. The CDR3 here is CASSQETGALNSPLHF. In DNA form, the CDR3 reads TGCGCCAGCAGCCAAGAGACAGGGGCCCTAAATTCACCCCTCCACTTT.

The J gene is TRBJ1-1, the V gene TRBV18; TRBD1 is a possible D gene (5 bases). Per the germline V gene, CDR1 is KGHSH and CDR2 is LQKENI. V lost 3 bases, J lost 6 bases, and 11 bases lay in between. This CDR3 spans 13 amino acids. In DNA form, the CDR3 reads TGTGCCAGCTCACCGACACGGGACTCTGAAGCTTTCTTT. Encoded protein: CASSPTRDSEAFF.

The rearrangement links TRBV4-2 to TRBJ1-2; 9 bases align to TRBD1. The CDR3 runs 15 residues. After removal of 2 bases from V and 2 bases from J, the junction contained 3 bases not matched to a gene. The V gene's germline CDR1 is LGHNA and CDR2 YNFKEQ. CDR3 DNA sequence: TGTGCCAGCAGCCAACAACAGGGGGCGAACTATGGCTACACCTTC. Translated, it gives CASSQQQGANYGYTF.

This clone was detected only once. V gene TRBV29-1 combines with J gene TRBJ2-1; 10 positions match TRBD2. Trimming took 6 bases from V and 4 from J; bases not matched to a gene: 12. The CDR3 sequence is 16 residues long. The germline CDR1 and CDR2 sequences are SQVTM and ANQGSEA. The CDR3: CSVKNGLAESYNEQFF. CDR3 coding DNA: TGCAGCGTCAAAAATGGACTAGCGGAATCTTACAATGAGCAGTTCTTC.

This chain's CDR3 is CASSLTPTSGGYNEQFF. The CDR3 DNA reads TGTGCCAGCAGCTTAACGCCGACTAGCGGGGGGTACAATGAGCAGTTCTTC. The J gene is TRBJ2-1, the V gene TRBV7-3, with TRBD2 identical over 13 bases. CDR3 size: 17 residues. V lost 0 bases, J lost 4 bases, and 3 bases stayed unmatched. Germline CDR1 reads SGHTA; CDR2 reads FQGTGA.

This sequence joins TRBV3-1 (or the pseudogene TRBV3-2) and TRBJ2-7; 11 bases agree with TRBD2. The CDR3 has 14 amino acids. With V trimmed by 6 bases and J by 3 bases, 4 bases remained unmatched. The germline gives CDR1 LGHDT, CDR2 YNNKEL (reference sequence). CDR3 sequence reads: CASSSSGRIYEQYF. DNA for the CDR3: TGTGCCAGCAGTTCTAGCGGGAGGATCTACGAGCAGTACTTC.

The chain recombines TRBV19 with TRBJ2-5; the D gene is possibly TRBD2 (6 bases). The germline gives CDR1 LNHDA, CDR2 SQIVND (reference sequence). Trimming left V 4 bases short and J 5 bases short, with 23 bases between. The CDR3 consists of 17 residues. CDR3 sequence (DNA): TGTGCCAGTAGTACTCTCGCCGGGAGCCTACTGGGGGAGACCCAGTACTTC. It is translated as CASSTLAGSLLGETQYF.

The DNA for the CDR3 is TGTGCCAGCAGTGAACTAGCGGGACTTGAGCAGTTCTTC. Translated, it gives CASSELAGLEQFF. The chain uses TRBV2 and TRBJ2-1, with TRBD2 identical over 9 bases. With V trimmed by 2 bases and J by 9 bases, 2 bases remained unmatched. Germline CDR1 and CDR2: SNHLY and FYNNEI. This CDR3 is built from 13 residues.

This clone has more than one count but fewer than ten. The rearrangement joins TRBV19 to TRBJ2-7, with D maybe TRBD1 (6 bases). The V and J ends lost 6 bases and 4 bases respectively, with 19 bases between them. Germline loops: CDR1 LNHDA, CDR2 SQIVND (reference sequence). CDR3 size: 15 residues. The CDR3 region has the DNA TGTGCCAGTAGCCAAGGACAGCCAGGCGCGTACGAGCAGTACTTC. Its translation is CASSQGQPGAYEQYF.

The chain employs TRBV7-2 and TRBJ1-1, with D maybe TRBD1 (5 bases). Trimming stripped 5 bases from V and 8 bases from J, with 15 bases between. CDR3 length: 13 residues. Per germline, CDR1 SGHTA and CDR2 FQGNSA. Written as DNA, the CDR3 is TGTGCCAGCAGCCCTAGAAGAAACAGGGAAGCTTTCTTT. This encodes CASSPRRNREAFF.

The CDR3 here is CASSPGETQYF. The DNA for the CDR3 is TGCGCCAGCAGCCCCGGGGAGACCCAGTACTTC. This sequence joins TRBV5-1 and TRBJ2-5; D unresolved. Trimming removed 4 bases from V and 5 bases from J, with 6 bases in between. Germline lookup yields CDR1 SGHRS and CDR2 YFSETQ. This CDR3 is 11 amino acids long.

The rearrangement uses TRBV23-1 and TRBJ2-1, with 13 bases fitting TRBD2. TRBV23-1 is an ORF; its function is uncertain. Losses at the gene ends were 6 bases for V and 4 bases for J; bases not matched to a gene: 15. This CDR3 spans 19 amino acids. In DNA, the CDR3 is TGCGCCAGCAGAAGGGGGACAGGGGGGACTAGCGGGGTGTACAATGAGCAGTTCTTC. It specifies CASRRGTGGTSGVYNEQFF.

V is TRBV6-4 and J is TRBJ2-3; 9 nucleotides align to TRBD2. J gave up 1 base and V 2 bases, and 1 base lay outside the gene matches. Germline CDR1 is MRHNA and CDR2 is SNTAGT. The CDR3 extends over 15 amino acids. CDR3 sequence (DNA): TGTGCCAGCAGTGACGCGGGAGGGGGCACAGATACGCAGTATTTT. Protein sequence: CASSDAGGGTDTQYF.

This chain joins TRBV19 and TRBJ2-2; D is possibly TRBD2 (6 bases). V gave up 7 bases and J gave up 3 bases, with 12 bases separating them. CDR1 and CDR2 from the germline V gene are LNHDA and SQIVND (reference sequence). There are 14 residues in the CDR3. The CDR3 sequence is CASTTGVYTGELFF. The DNA for the CDR3 is TGTGCCAGTACCACGGGGGTGTACACCGGGGAGCTGTTTTTT.